The subject of this entry is one T cell receptor beta chain. The J segment lost 0 bases and the V segment lost 3 bases, leaving 9 bases of the junction unmatched. CDR1 and CDR2 from the germline V gene are SGHRS and YFSETQ. The CDR3 is 18 residues long. The data are from a study of blood T cell repertoires in COVID-19. Across the study: Samples taken during acute and convalescent COVID-19 were collected in the United States, Italy and Spain. PBMCs, B-cell-depleted T cells, or T cells provided the cDNA or gDNA that made up the material.

In the original processing: Using reference gene primer amplification, nucleated cell counts were estimated. Only in-frame clones appear in the TCRdb table, and some are missing; sequencing was by immunoSEQ multiplex PCR. The V and J calls and clone size were taken over from that table, and D and trimming were inferred from the DNA. The repertoire includes fewer than 75,000 clones, roughly three quarters of them detected once, and approximately 3% sits in the top ten. The sample was peripheral blood. The TCR sequence derives from a man in his 60s with acute or convalescent COVID-19. The chain recombines TRBV5-1 with TRBJ2-2, with 9 bases that match TRBD2. CDR3 bases: TGCGCCAGCAGCTCCGTGGCGGGGGGGTCGTCGAACACCGGGGAGCTGTTTTTT. Its translation: CASSSVAGGSSNTGELFF.